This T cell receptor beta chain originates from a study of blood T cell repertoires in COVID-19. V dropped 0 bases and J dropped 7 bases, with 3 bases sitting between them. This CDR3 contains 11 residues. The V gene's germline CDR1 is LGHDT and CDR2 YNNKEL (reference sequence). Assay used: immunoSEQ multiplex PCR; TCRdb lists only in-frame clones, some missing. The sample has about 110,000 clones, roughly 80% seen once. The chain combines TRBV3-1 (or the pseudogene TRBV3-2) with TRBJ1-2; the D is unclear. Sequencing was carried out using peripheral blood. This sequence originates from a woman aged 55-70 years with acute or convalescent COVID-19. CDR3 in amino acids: CASSQEAGYTF. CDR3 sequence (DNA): TGTGCCAGCAGCCAAGAAGCTGGCTACACCTTC.